Listed below are T cell receptor beta chains from one sample, sequenced in a study of blood T cell repertoires in COVID-19. The data were produced by immunoSEQ multiplex PCR, yet TCRdb's version contains in-frame clones alone and is incomplete. The sample contains 150,000 to 190,000 clones, under 90% of which appear only once. Source material: peripheral blood. Receptors were obtained from a man in his 60s with acute or convalescent COVID-19. The CDR3 runs from the conserved cysteine through the conserved F or W. D genes are given only for firm matches. Clone sizes are given selectively: once, few, many, or a class where the clone is expanded.

d_call clone_size j_call v_call cdr3_aa cdr3_nt
. . TRBJ2-5 TRBV5-1 CASSLGQTEETQYF TGCGCCAGCAGCCTGGGGCAGACGGAGGAGACCCAGTACTTC
TRBD1 . TRBJ2-1 TRBV7-3 CASSQYRGVRDNEQFF TGTGCCAGCAGCCAATACAGGGGGGTACGGGACAATGAGCAGTTCTTC
. once TRBJ2-7 TRBV6-2/TRBV6-3 CASSLQGSLYEQYF TGTGCCAGCAGTTTACAGGGATCTCTCTACGAGCAGTACTTC
TRBD1 . TRBJ2-7 TRBV4-1 CASSQAGTGTYEQYF TGCGCCAGCAGCCAAGCAGGGACAGGGACCTACGAGCAGTACTTC
TRBD2 few TRBJ2-7 TRBV14 CASSPGGGQQYF TGTGCCAGCAGCCCCGGGGGGGGACAGCAGTACTTC
TRBD1 . TRBJ2-7 TRBV2 CASSITLPGTGITYEQYF TGTGCCAGCAGTATCACGCTTCCCGGGACAGGGATAACCTACGAGCAGTACTTC
. . TRBJ2-6 TRBV5-4 CASSPGLYSGANVLTF TGTGCCAGCAGCCCAGGACTGTACTCTGGGGCCAACGTCCTGACTTTC
. . TRBJ1-4 TRBV7-9 CASSKGTLNEKLFF TGTGCCAGCAGTAAAGGGACATTGAATGAAAAACTGTTTTTT
. . TRBJ2-7 TRBV19 CASSSLPGVEQYF TGTGCCAGTAGTTCCCTCCCAGGGGTCGAGCAGTACTTC
TRBD1 . TRBJ2-7 TRBV7-2 CASSQQGAYEQYF TGTGCCAGCAGCCAACAGGGGGCCTACGAGCAGTACTTC
TRBD2 . TRBJ2-3 TRBV7-9 CASSPTSVKSSTDTQYF TGTGCCAGCAGCCCGACTAGCGTGAAATCTAGCACAGATACGCAGTATTTT
TRBD1 . TRBJ1-5 TRBV2 CASKEGDRDNQPQHF TGTGCCAGCAAAGAGGGGGACAGGGACAATCAGCCCCAGCATTTT
. . TRBJ2-7 TRBV5-6 CASSLYPVSYEQYF TGTGCCAGCAGCCTATACCCGGTCTCCTACGAGCAGTACTTC